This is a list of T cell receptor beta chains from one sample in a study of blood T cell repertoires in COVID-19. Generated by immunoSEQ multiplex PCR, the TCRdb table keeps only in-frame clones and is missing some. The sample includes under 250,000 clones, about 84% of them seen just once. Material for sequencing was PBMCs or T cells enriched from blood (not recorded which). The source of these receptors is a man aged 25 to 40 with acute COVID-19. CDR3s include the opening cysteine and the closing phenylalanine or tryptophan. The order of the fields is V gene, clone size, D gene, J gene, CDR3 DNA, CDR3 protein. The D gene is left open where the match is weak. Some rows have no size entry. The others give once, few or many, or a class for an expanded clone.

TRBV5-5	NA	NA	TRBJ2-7	TGTGCCAGCAGCCCCTGGCAGGGAAGCTCCTACGAGCAGTACTTC	CASSPWQGSSYEQYF
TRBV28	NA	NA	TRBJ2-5	TGTGCCAGCACCTCAGGGCTTGAGACCCAGTACTTC	CASTSGLETQYF
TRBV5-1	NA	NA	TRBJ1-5	TGCGCCAGCAGCAGCCGTGAGGGGGATAGCAATCAGCCCCAGCATTTT	CASSSREGDSNQPQHF
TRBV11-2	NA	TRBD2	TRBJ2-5	TGTGCCAGCAGCCTCGCGGGGGGACTACAAGAGACCCAGTACTTC	CASSLAGGLQETQYF
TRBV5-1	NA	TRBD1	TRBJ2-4	TGCGCCAGCAGCGGGGACAGAGGGGACATTCAGTACTTC	CASSGDRGDIQYF
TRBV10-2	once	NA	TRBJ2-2	TGCGCCAGCACCGACGGGACTTGGACCGGGGAGCTGTTTTTT	CASTDGTWTGELFF
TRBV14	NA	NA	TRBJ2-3	TGTGCCAGCAGCCCAAAGAGAGGCACCTACACAGATACGCAGTATTTT	CASSPKRGTYTDTQYF
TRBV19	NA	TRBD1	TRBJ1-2	TGTGCCAGTAGACCACAGGGGGGCTATGGCTACACCTTC	CASRPQGGYGYTF
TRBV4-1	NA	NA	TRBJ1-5	TGCGCCAGCAGTTCGGGACTTATGAGCAATCAGCCCCAGCATTTT	CASSSGLMSNQPQHF
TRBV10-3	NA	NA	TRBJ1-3	TGTGCCTCGAATGCAGGGGTTGGAAACACCATATATTTT	CASNAGVGNTIYF
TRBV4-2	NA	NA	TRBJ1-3	TGTGCCAGCACCGCAATCAGGGGCGCCGACCTCTCTGGAAACACCATATATTTT	CASTAIRGADLSGNTIYF
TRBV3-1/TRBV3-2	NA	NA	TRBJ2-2	TGTGCCAGCAGCCAAGCAGGGGTGGGCACCGGGGAGCTGTTTTTT	CASSQAGVGTGELFF
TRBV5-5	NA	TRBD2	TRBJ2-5	TGTGCCAGCAGCTTGCGAGCGGGGACTCAAGAGACCCAGTACTTC	CASSLRAGTQETQYF
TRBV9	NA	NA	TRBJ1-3	TGTGCCAGCAGCGTAGTGGAGGGGCTTGGAAACACCATATATTTT	CASSVVEGLGNTIYF
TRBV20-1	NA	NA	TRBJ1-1	TGCAGTGTAGTCTTTTTGACTGAAGCTTTCTTT	CSVVFLTEAFF
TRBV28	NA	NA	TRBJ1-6	TGTGCCAGCAGTTCCGCAGGGGCGGAGAATTCACCCCTCCACTTT	CASSSAGAENSPLHF
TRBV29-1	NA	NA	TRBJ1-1	TGCAGCGTCTGCGGGGCTGCAATTAACACTGAAGCTTTCTTT	CSVCGAAINTEAFF
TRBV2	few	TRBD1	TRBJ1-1	TGTGCCGGGGGCTACAGGGGAAACACTGAAGCTTTCTTT	CAGGYRGNTEAFF
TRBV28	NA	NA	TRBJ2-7	TGTGCCAGCAGTTCGGACAGTCTTCACGAGCAGTACTTC	CASSSDSLHEQYF
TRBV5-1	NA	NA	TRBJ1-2	TGCGCCAGCAGCCCCCAGCGGAGCGGTGGGGTTAACTATGGCTACACCTTC	CASSPQRSGGVNYGYTF
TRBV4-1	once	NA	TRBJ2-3	TGCGCCAGCAGCCTAGCGGGCGAAGGGGGTACGCAGTATTTT	CASSLAGEGGTQYF
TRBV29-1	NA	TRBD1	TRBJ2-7	TGCAGCGTCGGGACAGGGGTGTCCTACGAGCAGTACTTC	CSVGTGVSYEQYF
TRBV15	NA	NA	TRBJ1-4	TGTGCCACCAGCAGACGGACTCGGGGCGGGGATGAAAAACTGTTTTTT	CATSRRTRGGDEKLFF
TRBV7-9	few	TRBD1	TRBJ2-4	TGTGCCAGCACCTTACAGGGGGCCAAAAACATTCAGTACTTC	CASTLQGAKNIQYF
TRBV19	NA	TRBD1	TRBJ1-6	TGTGCCAGTAGACCCGAGACAGGGAATTCACCCCTCCACTTT	CASRPETGNSPLHF
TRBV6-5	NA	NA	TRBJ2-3	TGTGCCAGCAGTCTGGGGGGTACGCAGTATTTT	CASSLGGTQYF
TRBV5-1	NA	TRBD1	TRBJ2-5	TGCGCCAGCAGCGAACGGGGACAGGGGAAGGGCGAGACCCAGTACTTC	CASSERGQGKGETQYF
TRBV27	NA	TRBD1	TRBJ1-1	TGTGCCAGCAGTACCGGGACAGGGATCACTGAAGCTTTCTTT	CASSTGTGITEAFF
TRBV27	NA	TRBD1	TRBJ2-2	TGTGCCAGCAGTCTCCGACGACAGGGTACAGGGGAGCTGTTTTTT	CASSLRRQGTGELFF
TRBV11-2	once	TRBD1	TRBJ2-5	TGTGCCAGCAGCTTGGGACAGGGCCTTGTTTACCAAGAGACCCAGTACTTC	CASSLGQGLVYQETQYF
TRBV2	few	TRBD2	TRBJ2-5	TGTGCCTGCCGACTAGCGGAGACCCAGTACTTC	CACRLAETQYF
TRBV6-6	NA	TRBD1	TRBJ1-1	TGTGCCAGCAGTTCCGCGGACAGGGGGATGAACACTGAAGCTTTCTTT	CASSSADRGMNTEAFF
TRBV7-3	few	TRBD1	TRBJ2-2	TGTGCCAGCAGCTTCACAGGGGACACCGGGGAGCTGTTTTTT	CASSFTGDTGELFF
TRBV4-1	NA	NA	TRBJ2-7	TGCGCCAGCAGCCAACCTACGCTGGACAGCCCGGGCGAGCAGTACTTC	CASSQPTLDSPGEQYF
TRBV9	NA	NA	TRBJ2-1	TGTGCCAGCAGCGTAGATGGGGGGTACAATGAGCAGTTCTTC	CASSVDGGYNEQFF
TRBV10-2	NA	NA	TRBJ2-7	TGCGCCAGCAGTACAGGAAACGAGCAGTACTTC	CASSTGNEQYF
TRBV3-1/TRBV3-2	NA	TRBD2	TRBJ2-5	TGTGCCAGCAGCCTTGCCGGGAGGACCCTACAAGAGACCCAGTACTTC	CASSLAGRTLQETQYF
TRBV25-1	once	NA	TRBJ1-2	TGTGCCAGCAGTGAATCTGCGACAGGTGATGGCTACACCTTC	CASSESATGDGYTF
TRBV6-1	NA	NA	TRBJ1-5	TGTGCCAGCAGTGAAAAGCGGGACTTGCGCAATCAGCCCCAGCATTTT	CASSEKRDLRNQPQHF
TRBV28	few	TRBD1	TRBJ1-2	TGTGCCAGCAGTTCCCCGAGGACAGGAAACTATGGCTACACCTTC	CASSSPRTGNYGYTF
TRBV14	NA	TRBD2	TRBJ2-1	TGTGCCAGCAGCCAAGCGGGGGGGGGATACAATGAGCAGTTCTTC	CASSQAGGGYNEQFF
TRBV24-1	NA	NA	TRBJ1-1	TGTGCCACCAGCGGGTACGCGGGGGGTATCACTGAAGCTTTCTTT	CATSGYAGGITEAFF
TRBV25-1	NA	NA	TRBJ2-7	TGTGCCAGCAGTGAGGGGGCAGACTCCTACGAGCAGTACTTC	CASSEGADSYEQYF
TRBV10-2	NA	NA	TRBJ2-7	TGCGCCAGCTCGATCGGTATTCACGAGCAGTACTTC	CASSIGIHEQYF
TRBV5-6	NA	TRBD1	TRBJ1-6	TGTGCCAGCAGCTCCCAGACAGGGACTTCACCCCTCCACTTT	CASSSQTGTSPLHF
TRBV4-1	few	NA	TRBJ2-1	TGCGCCAGCAGCCAACAACAGGCTTCCTACAATGAGCAGTTCTTC	CASSQQQASYNEQFF
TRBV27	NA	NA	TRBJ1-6	TGTGCCAGCAGGAGCGGGACCCAAGGTATTTCACCCCTCCACTTT	CASRSGTQGISPLHF
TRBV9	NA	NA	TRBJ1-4	TGTGCCAGCAGCCCGGGACAAGGTGAAAAACTGTTTTTT	CASSPGQGEKLFF
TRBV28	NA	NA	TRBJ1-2	TGTGCCAGCAGTTCCGGCGTGAGGGGCTACACCTTC	CASSSGVRGYTF
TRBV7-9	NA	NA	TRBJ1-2	TGTGCCAGCAGCTTAGGACAGTTATATGGCTACACCTTC	CASSLGQLYGYTF
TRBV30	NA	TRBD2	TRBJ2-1	TGTGCCTGGGAACGGGGGGGCAGCTACAATGAGCAGTTCTTC	CAWERGGSYNEQFF
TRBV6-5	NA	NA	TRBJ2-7	TGTGCCAGCAGTTCGTATAGTTCCTACGAGCAGTACTTC	CASSSYSSYEQYF
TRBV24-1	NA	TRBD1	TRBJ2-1	TGTGCCACCAGTGAAAGCCGACAGGGGTCCTACAATGAGCAGTTCTTC	CATSESRQGSYNEQFF